A selection of T cell receptor beta chains follows, all from one sample in a study of tumour-infiltrating T cells in Burkitt lymphoma. Only in-frame clones appear in the TCRdb table, and some are missing; sequencing was by immunoSEQ multiplex PCR. The sample shows some 6,300 clones, about 9.5% of them seen only once. Material: tumor tissue. All receptors come from a human donor with diffuse large B-cell lymphoma. The CDR3 runs from the conserved cysteine through the conserved F or W. A D gene is named only where the DNA matches it firmly. For some rows the clone size is stated as once, few or many, or as a class when expanded; others skip it.

V	size	D	J	CDR3	DNA
TRBV28	NA	NA	TRBJ2-7	CASSLGGEGEGKQYF	TGTGCCAGCAGTTTAGGGGGAGAAGGGGAAGGTAAGCAGTACTTC
TRBV5-1	NA	NA	TRBJ2-5	CASSLAEGAKETQYF	TGCGCCAGCAGCTTGGCGGAGGGGGCGAAAGAGACCCAGTACTTC
TRBV5-5	NA	NA	TRBJ1-6	CASSPVPSYNSPLHF	TGTGCCAGCAGCCCGGTCCCCTCCTATAATTCACCCCTCCACTTT
TRBV10-3	few	TRBD1	TRBJ2-7	CAISEQGEFYEQYF	TGTGCCATCAGTGAACAGGGGGAATTCTACGAGCAGTACTTC
TRBV2	few	NA	TRBJ1-6	CASSVNIFFYSPLHF	TGTGCCAGCAGTGTTAACATCTTTTTTTATTCACCCCTCCACTTT
TRBV5-6	NA	NA	TRBJ1-3	CASSLRPRSSGNTIYF	TGTGCCAGCAGCTTGAGACCCAGGAGCTCTGGAAACACCATATATTTT
TRBV28	medium-sized	TRBD1	TRBJ1-5	CASMTGGEGQPQHF	TGTGCCAGCATGACAGGGGGCGAGGGTCAGCCCCAGCATTTT
TRBV6-5	NA	NA	TRBJ1-4	CASSRRDGNEKLFF	TGTGCCAGCAGCCGCCGGGACGGTAATGAAAAACTGTTTTTT
TRBV7-2	few	TRBD1	TRBJ1-4	CASSSGGTGLNEKLFF	TGTGCCAGCAGCTCGGGGGGGACAGGGCTAAATGAAAAACTGTTTTTT
TRBV6-5	NA	NA	TRBJ1-3	CASSYSGFGSGNTIYF	TGTGCCAGCAGTTACTCAGGGTTTGGCTCTGGAAACACCATATATTTT
TRBV7-9	few	NA	TRBJ1-1	CASTVEADTEAFF	TGTGCCAGCACCGTGGAAGCGGACACTGAAGCTTTCTTT
TRBV7-9	few	NA	TRBJ2-5	CASRLLPPQETQYF	TGTGCCAGCAGATTACTCCCTCCCCAAGAGACCCAGTACTTC
TRBV18	NA	NA	TRBJ1-5	CASSPGRGAYQPQHF	TGTGCCAGCTCACCCGGCAGAGGGGCTTACCAGCCCCAGCATTTT
TRBV10-1	few	TRBD1	TRBJ2-1	CASSGSGQEYNEQFF	TGTGCCAGCAGCGGATCGGGACAGGAGTACAATGAGCAGTTCTTC
TRBV25-1	few	TRBD1	TRBJ1-5	CASSRGQGDQPQHF	TGTGCCAGCAGTCGGGGACAGGGGGACCAGCCCCAGCATTTT
TRBV28	NA	NA	TRBJ1-2	CASSMELANYGYTF	TGTGCCAGCAGCATGGAGTTAGCTAACTATGGCTACACCTTC
TRBV7-9	medium-sized	NA	TRBJ1-5	CASSLQGNQPQHF	TGTGCCAGCAGCTTACAGGGAAATCAGCCCCAGCATTTT
TRBV2	few	NA	TRBJ1-1	CASSEQGTATEAFF	TGTGCCAGCAGTGAACAGGGTACAGCCACTGAAGCTTTCTTT
TRBV10-3	few	NA	TRBJ1-5	CAISESSNPTGAQHF	TGTGCCATCAGTGAGTCTTCAAACCCTACGGGGGCCCAGCATTTT
TRBV4-3	few	TRBD2	TRBJ2-7	CASSQELAGTYEQYF	TGCGCCAGCAGCCAGGAACTAGCGGGGACCTACGAGCAGTACTTC
TRBV7-9	few	NA	TRBJ1-3	CASSSEGQSSGNTIYF	TGTGCCAGCAGCTCCGAGGGCCAGAGCTCTGGAAACACCATATATTTT
TRBV7-8	few	NA	TRBJ2-2	CASSLQDRSAGELFF	TGTGCCAGCAGCTTACAGGACAGATCGGCCGGGGAGCTGTTTTTT
TRBV28	few	TRBD1	TRBJ1-2	CASSLEDRGQGYGYTF	TGTGCCAGCAGCCTAGAGGACAGGGGGCAGGGCTATGGCTACACCTTC